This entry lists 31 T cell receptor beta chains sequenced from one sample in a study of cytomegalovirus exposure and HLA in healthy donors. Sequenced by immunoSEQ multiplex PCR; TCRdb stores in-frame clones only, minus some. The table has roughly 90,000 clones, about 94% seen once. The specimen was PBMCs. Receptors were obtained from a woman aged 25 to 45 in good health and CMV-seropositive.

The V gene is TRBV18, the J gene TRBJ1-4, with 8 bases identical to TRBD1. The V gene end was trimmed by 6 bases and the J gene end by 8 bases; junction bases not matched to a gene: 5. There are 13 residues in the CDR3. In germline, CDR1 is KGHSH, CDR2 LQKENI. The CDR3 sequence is CASSQGAGEKLFF. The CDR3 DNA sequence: TGTGCCAGCTCGCAGGGGGCCGGAGAAAAACTGTTTTTT.

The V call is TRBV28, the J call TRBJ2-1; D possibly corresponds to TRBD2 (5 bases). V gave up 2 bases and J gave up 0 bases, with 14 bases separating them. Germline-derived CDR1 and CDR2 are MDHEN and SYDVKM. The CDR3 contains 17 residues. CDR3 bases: TGTGCCAGCAGTTTAATATCGGGGTCAAGCTCCTACAATGAGCAGTTCTTC. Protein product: CASSLISGSSSYNEQFF.

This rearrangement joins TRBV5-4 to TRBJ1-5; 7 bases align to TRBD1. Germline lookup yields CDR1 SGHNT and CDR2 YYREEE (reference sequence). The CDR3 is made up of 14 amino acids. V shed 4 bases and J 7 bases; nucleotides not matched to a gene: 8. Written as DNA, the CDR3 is TGTGCCAGCAGCGCACAGGGGAGTAACCAGCCCCAGCATTTT. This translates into CASSAQGSNQPQHF.

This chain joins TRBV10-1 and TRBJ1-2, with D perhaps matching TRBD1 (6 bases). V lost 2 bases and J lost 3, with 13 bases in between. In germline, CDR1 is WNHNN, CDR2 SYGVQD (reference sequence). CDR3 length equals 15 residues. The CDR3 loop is CASSEAYREHYGYTF. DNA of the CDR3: TGCGCCAGCAGTGAGGCCTACAGGGAACACTATGGCTACACCTTC.

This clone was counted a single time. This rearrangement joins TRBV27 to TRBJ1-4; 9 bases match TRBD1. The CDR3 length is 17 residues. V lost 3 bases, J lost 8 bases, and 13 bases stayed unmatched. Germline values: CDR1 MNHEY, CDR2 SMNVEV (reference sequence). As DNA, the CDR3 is TGTGCCAGCAGTTTGGACAGGGGAACACGAGGGCGGGAAAAACTGTTTTTT. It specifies CASSLDRGTRGREKLFF.

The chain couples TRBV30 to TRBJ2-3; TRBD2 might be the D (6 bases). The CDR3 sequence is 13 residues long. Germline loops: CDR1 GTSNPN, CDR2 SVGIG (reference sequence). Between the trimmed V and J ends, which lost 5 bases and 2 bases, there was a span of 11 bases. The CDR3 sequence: CAWSSGYTDTQYF. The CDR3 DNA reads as TGTGCCTGGTCCAGCGGGTACACAGATACGCAGTATTTT. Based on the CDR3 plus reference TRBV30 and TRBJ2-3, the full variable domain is SQTIHQWPATLVQPVGSPLSLECTVEGTSNPNLYWYRQAAGRGLQLLFYSVGIGQISSEVPQNLSASRPQDRQFILSSKKLLLSDSGFYLCAWSSGYTDTQYFGPGTRLTVL.

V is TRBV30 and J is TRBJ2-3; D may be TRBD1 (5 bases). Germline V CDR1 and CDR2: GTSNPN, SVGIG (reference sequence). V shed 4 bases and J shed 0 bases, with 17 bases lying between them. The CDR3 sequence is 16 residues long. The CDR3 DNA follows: TGTGCCTGGATTGAGGTGACAGATGATAGCACAGATACGCAGTATTTT. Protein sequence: CAWIEVTDDSTDTQYF.

The CDR3 loop is CASSSGTGPPVYEQYF. For the CDR3, the DNA is TGTGCCAGCAGCTCGGGGACAGGGCCACCCGTCTACGAGCAGTACTTC. The chain employs TRBV7-2 and TRBJ2-7; 9 positions agree with TRBD1. The ends lost 4 bases at V and 3 bases at J; junction bases unmatched: 10. This CDR3 is 16 amino acids long. Germline V gene sequence: CDR1 SGHTA, CDR2 FQGNSA.

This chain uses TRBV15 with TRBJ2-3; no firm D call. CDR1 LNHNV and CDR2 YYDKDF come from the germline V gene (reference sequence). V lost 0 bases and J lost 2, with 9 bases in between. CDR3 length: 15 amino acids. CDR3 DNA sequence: TGTGCCACCAGCAGAGATTATGTAGCCACAGATACGCAGTATTTT. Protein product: CATSRDYVATDTQYF.

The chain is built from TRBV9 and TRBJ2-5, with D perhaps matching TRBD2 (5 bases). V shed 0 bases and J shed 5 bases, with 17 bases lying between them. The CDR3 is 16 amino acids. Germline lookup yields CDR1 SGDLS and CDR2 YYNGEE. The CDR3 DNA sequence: TGTGCCAGCAGCGTAGAGGGCAGCGGTGGTTGGGAGACCCAGTACTTC. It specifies CASSVEGSGGWETQYF.

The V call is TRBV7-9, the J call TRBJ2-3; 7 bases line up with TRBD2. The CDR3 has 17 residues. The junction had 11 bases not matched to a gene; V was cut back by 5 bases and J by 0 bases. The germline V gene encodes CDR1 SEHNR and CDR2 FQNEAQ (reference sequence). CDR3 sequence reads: CASSHAPAGLSTDTQYF. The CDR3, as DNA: TGTGCCAGCAGCCACGCCCCAGCGGGACTAAGCACAGATACGCAGTATTTT.

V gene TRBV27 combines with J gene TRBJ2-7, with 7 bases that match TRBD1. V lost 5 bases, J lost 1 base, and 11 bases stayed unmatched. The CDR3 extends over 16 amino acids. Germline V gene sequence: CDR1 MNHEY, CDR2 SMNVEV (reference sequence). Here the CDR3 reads CASSPLDRVGSYEQYF. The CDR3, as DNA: TGTGCCAGCAGTCCGCTCGACAGGGTGGGTTCCTACGAGCAGTACTTC.

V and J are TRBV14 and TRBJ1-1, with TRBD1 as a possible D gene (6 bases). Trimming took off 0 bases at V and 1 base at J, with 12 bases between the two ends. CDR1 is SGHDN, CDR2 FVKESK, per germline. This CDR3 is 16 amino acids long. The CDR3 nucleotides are TGTGCCAGCAGCCAAGATAATGGGGGCGGGAACACTGAAGCTTTCTTT. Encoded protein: CASSQDNGGGNTEAFF.

CDR3 sequence: CATSGPGQGYGYTF. CDR3 bases: TGTGCCACCAGCGGCCCGGGACAGGGATATGGCTACACCTTC. This rearrangement joins TRBV15 to TRBJ1-2, with 9 bases aligning to TRBD1. CDR3 length: 14 amino acids. Germline lookup yields CDR1 LNHNV and CDR2 YYDKDF (reference sequence). Trimming cost V 5 bases and J 5 bases; bases outside gene matches: 6.

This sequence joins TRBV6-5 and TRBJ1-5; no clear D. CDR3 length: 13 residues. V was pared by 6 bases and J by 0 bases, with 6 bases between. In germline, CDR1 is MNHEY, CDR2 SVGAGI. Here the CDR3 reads CASSVSSNQPQHF. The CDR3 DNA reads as TGTGCCAGCAGCGTATCTAGCAATCAGCCCCAGCATTTT.

The CDR3 region has the DNA TGTGCCAGCAGTTACTCCCGGGTAAAAGAGACCCAGTACTTC. Translating gives CASSYSRVKETQYF. This chain uses TRBV6-6 with TRBJ2-5; D is unclear. The CDR3 totals 14 residues. Per germline, CDR1 MNHNY and CDR2 SVGAGI (reference sequence). Trimming pared 0 bases from V and 3 bases from J, leaving 8 bases between.

For the CDR3, the DNA is TGTGCCAGCAGCTCTAGGGGGACACATCGATCTGAAGCTTTCTTT. Amino acids: CASSSRGTHRSEAFF. The chain links TRBV7-9 to TRBJ1-1, with a weak D call TRBD1 (6 bases). This CDR3 is 15 amino acids long. The germline gives CDR1 SEHNR, CDR2 FQNEAQ (reference sequence). The V end was cut by 4 bases, the J end by 6 bases, with 18 bases between. The variable domain in full, completed from reference TRBV7-9 and TRBJ1-1, reads DTGVSQNPRHKITKRGQNVTFRCDPISEHNRLYWYRQTLGQGPEFLTYFQNEAQLEKSRLLSDRFSAERPKGSFSTLEIQRTEQGDSAMYLCASSSRGTHRSEAFFGQGTRLTVV.

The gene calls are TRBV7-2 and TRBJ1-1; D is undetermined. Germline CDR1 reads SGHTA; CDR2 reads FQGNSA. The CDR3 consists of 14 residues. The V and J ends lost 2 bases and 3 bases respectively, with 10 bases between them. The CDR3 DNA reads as TGTGCCAGCAGCTTAACTAAATCGGACACTGAAGCTTTCTTT. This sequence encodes CASSLTKSDTEAFF.

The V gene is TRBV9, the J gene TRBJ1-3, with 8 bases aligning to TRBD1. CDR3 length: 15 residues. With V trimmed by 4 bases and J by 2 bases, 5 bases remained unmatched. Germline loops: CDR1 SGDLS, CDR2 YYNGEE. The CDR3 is CASSRADRAGNTIYF. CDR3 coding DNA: TGTGCCAGCAGCCGAGCGGACAGGGCTGGAAACACCATATATTTT.

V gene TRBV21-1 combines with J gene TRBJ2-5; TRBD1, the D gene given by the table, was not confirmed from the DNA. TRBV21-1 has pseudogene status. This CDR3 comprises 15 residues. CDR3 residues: CASSKAGTDQETQYF. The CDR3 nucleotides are TGTGCCAGCAGCAAAGCCGGGACAGACCAAGAGACCCAGTACTTC.

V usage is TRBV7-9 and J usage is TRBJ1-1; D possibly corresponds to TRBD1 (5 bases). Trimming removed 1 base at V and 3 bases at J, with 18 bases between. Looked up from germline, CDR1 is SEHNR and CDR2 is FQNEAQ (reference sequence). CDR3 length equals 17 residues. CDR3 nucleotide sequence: TGTGCCAGCAGCTTAGTACCAGGGTTCCCTATGGACACTGAAGCTTTCTTT. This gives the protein CASSLVPGFPMDTEAFF.

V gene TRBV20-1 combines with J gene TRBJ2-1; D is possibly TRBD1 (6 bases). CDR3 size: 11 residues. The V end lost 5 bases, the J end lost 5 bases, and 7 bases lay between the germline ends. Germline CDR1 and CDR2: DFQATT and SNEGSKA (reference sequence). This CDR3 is CSASGDNEQFF. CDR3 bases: TGCAGTGCTTCAGGGGACAATGAGCAGTTCTTC.

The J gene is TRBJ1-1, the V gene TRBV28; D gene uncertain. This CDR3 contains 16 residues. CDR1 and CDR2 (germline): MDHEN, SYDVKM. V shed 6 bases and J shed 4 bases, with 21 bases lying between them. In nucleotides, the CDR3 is TGTGCCAGCAGGAGAGGGTTGTCTCTTGTTAGCACTGAAGCTTTCTTT. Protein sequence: CASRRGLSLVSTEAFF.

The chain's CDR3 is CAVRRREVYEQYF. CDR3 in DNA: TGTGCCGTCCGCCGACGGGAGGTCTACGAGCAGTACTTC. The J gene is TRBJ2-7, the V gene TRBV6-6, with 7 positions matching TRBD2. J lost 3 bases, V lost 11 bases, and 10 bases had no gene match. Per germline, CDR1 MNHNY and CDR2 SVGAGI (reference sequence). The CDR3 length is 13 residues.

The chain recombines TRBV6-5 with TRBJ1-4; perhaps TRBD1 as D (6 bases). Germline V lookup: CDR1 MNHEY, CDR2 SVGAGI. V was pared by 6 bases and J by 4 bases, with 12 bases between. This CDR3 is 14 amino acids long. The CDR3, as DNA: TGTGCCAGCAGGAAAACAGGGTATAATGAAAAACTGTTTTTT. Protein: CASRKTGYNEKLFF.

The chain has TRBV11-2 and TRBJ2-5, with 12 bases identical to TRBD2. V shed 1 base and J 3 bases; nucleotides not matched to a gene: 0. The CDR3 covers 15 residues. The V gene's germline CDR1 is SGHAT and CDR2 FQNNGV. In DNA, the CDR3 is TGTGCCAGCAGCTTAGGGACTAGCGGGGAAGAGACCCAGTACTTC. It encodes CASSLGTSGEETQYF.

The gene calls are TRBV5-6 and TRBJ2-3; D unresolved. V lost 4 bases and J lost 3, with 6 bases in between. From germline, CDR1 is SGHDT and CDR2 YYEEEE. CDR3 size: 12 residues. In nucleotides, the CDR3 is TGTGCCAGCAGCCTACAGACAGATACGCAGTATTTT. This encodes CASSLQTDTQYF. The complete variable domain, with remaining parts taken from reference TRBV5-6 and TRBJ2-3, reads DAGVTQSPTHLIKTRGQQVTLRCSPKSGHDTVSWYQQALGQGPQFIFQYYEEEERQRGNFPDRFSGHQFPNYSSELNVNALLLGDSALYLCASSLQTDTQYFGPGTRLTVL.

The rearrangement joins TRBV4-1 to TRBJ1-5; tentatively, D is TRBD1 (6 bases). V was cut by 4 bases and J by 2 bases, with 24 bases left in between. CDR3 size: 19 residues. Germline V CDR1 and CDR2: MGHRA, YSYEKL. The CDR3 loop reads CASSPLSSQGFRGNQPQHF. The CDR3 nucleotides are TGCGCCAGCAGCCCCCTAAGCTCACAGGGTTTTCGGGGCAATCAGCCCCAGCATTTT.

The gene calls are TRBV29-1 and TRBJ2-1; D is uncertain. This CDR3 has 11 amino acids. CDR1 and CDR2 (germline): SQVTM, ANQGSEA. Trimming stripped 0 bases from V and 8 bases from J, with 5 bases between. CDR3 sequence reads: CSVEDQDEQFF. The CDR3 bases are TGCAGCGTTGAAGATCAGGATGAGCAGTTCTTC.

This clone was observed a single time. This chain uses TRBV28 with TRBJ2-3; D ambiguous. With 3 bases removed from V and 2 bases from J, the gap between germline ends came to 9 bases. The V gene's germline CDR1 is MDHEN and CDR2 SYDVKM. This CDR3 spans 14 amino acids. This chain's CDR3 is CASSFASYTDTQYF. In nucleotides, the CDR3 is TGTGCCAGCAGTTTTGCCAGTTACACAGATACGCAGTATTTT.

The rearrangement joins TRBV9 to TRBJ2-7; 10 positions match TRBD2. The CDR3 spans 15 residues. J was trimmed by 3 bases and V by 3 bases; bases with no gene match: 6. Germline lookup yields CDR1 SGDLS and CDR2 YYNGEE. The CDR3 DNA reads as TGTGCCAGCAGCGCACGACTAGCGGGCGACTACGAGCAGTACTTC. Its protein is CASSARLAGDYEQYF.